This T cell receptor beta chain was documented in a study of blood T cell repertoires in COVID-19. Overall study: Samples representing acute and convalescent COVID-19 were sourced from the United States, Italy and Spain.

This table comes from immunoSEQ multiplex PCR, and its TCRdb copy is limited to in-frame clones, with some not included. The sample holds 150,000 or so clones; approximately 90% are singletons and the top ten take about 2.5%. The sequenced sample consisted of peripheral blood. The source is a woman aged 70 to 79 with acute or convalescent COVID-19.

This CDR3 is CSASGSSIHQYF. CDR3 nucleotide sequence: TGCAGTGCTAGTGGATCGAGCATCCACCAGTACTTC. The chain joins TRBV20-1 to TRBJ2-4, with D uncertain. Trimming shortened V by 3 bases and J by 13 bases, and 16 bases separated the two germline ends. Germline CDR1 DFQATT, CDR2 SNEGSKA (reference sequence). The CDR3 has 12 residues.